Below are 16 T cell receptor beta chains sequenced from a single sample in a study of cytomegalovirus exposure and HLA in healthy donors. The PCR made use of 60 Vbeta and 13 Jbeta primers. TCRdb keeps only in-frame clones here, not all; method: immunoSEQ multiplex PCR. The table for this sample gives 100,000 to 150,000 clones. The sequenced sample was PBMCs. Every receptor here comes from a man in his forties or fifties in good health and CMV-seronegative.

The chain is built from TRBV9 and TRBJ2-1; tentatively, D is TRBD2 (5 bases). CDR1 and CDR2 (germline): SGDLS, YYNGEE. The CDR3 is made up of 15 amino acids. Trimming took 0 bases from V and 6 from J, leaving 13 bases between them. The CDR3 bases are TGTGCCAGCAGCGTAGGGACGGGGATAGGCAATGAGCAGTTCTTC. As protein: CASSVGTGIGNEQFF.

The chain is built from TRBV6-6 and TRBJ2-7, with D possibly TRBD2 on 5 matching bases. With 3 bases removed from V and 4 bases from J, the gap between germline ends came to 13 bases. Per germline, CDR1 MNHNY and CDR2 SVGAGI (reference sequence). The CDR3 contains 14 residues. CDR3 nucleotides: TGTGCCAGCAGTTATGTTAGCGAGGCATACGAGCAGTACTTC. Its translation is CASSYVSEAYEQYF.

This CDR3 reads CASSVARVSSGAFF. CDR3 bases: TGTGCCAGCAGCGTGGCGCGAGTTAGTAGCGGAGCTTTCTTT. V usage is TRBV2 and J usage is TRBJ1-1, with unresolved D. Trimming pared 6 bases from V and 10 bases from J, leaving 21 bases between. The CDR3 length is 14 residues. Germline CDR1 and CDR2: SNHLY and FYNNEI. The whole variable domain, remainder taken from reference TRBV2 and TRBJ1-1, is EPEVTQTPSHQVTQMGQEVILRCVPISNHLYFYWYRQILGQKVEFLVSFYNNEISEKSEIFDDQFSVERPDGSNFTLKIRSTKLEDSAMYFCASSVARVSSGAFFGQGTRLTVV.

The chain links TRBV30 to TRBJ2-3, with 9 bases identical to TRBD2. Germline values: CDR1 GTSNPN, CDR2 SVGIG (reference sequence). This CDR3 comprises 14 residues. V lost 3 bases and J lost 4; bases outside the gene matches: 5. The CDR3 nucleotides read TGTGCCTGGAGCCGGACTAGCGAGTCAGATACGCAGTATTTT. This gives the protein CAWSRTSESDTQYF.

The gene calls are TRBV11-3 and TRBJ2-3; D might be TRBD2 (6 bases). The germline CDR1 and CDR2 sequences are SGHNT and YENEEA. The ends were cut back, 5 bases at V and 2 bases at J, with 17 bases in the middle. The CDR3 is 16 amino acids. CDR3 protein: CASSHPPAGNTDTQYF. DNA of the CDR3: TGTGCCAGCAGCCACCCTCCCGCGGGGAACACAGATACGCAGTATTTT.

The CDR3 DNA is TGCAGCGTTGAGGATGCCCGAAGACAGGGGGTCAACGAGCAGTACTTC. It is translated as CSVEDARRQGVNEQYF. The genes are TRBV29-1 and TRBJ2-7, with 9 bases matching TRBD1. The CDR3 contains 16 residues. CDR1 and CDR2 (germline): SQVTM, ANQGSEA. V lost 3 bases, J lost 5 bases, and 14 bases stayed unmatched.

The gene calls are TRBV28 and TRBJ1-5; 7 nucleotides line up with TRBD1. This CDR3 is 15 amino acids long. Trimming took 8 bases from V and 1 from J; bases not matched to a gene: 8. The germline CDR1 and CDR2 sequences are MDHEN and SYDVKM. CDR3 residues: CASQEQGKSNQPQHF. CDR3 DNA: TGTGCCAGCCAAGAACAGGGGAAGAGCAATCAGCCCCAGCATTTT.

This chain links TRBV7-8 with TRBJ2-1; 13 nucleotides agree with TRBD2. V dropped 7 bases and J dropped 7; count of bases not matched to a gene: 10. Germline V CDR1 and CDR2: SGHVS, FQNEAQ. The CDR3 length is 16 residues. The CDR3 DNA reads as TGTGCCAGCAAACCCGGACTAGCGGGAGTTGGGAATGAGCAGTTCTTC. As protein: CASKPGLAGVGNEQFF. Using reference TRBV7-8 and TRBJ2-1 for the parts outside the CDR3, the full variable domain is GAGVSQSPRYKVAKRGQDVALRCDPISGHVSLFWYQQALGQGPEFLTYFQNEAQLDKSGLPSDRFFAERPEGSVSTLKIQRTQQEDSAVYLCASKPGLAGVGNEQFFGPGTRLTVL.

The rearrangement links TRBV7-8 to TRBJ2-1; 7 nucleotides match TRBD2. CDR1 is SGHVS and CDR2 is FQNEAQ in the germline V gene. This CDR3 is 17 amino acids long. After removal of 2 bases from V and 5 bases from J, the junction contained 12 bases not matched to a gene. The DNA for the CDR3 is TGTGCCAGCAGCTTACCTCGGTTCCAGCGGGGTGACAATGAGCAGTTCTTC. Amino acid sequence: CASSLPRFQRGDNEQFF.

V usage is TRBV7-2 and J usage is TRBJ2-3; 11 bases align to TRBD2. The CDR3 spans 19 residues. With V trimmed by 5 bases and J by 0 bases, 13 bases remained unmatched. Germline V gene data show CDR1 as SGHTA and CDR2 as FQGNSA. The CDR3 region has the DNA TGTGCCAGCAGCCGCTGGACTAGCGGGTTTCCTTCTAGCACAGATACGCAGTATTTT. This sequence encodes CASSRWTSGFPSSTDTQYF.

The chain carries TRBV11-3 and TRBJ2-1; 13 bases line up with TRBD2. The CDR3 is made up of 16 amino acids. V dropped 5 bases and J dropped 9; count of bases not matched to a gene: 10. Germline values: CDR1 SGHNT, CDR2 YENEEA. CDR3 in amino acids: CASSLGLAGDISEQFF. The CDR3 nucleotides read TGTGCCAGCAGCCTAGGACTAGCGGGAGACATTAGTGAGCAGTTCTTC. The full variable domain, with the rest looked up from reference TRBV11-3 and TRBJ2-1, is EAGVVQSPRYKIIEKKQPVAFWCNPISGHNTLYWYLQNLGQGPELLIRYENEEAVDDSQLPKDRFSAERLKGVDSTLKIQPAELGDSAVYLCASSLGLAGDISEQFFGPGTRLTVL.

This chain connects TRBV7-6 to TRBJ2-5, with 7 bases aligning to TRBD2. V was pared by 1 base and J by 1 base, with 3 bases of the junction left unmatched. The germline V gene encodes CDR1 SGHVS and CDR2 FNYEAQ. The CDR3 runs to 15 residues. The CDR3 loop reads CASSLVGGSQETQYF. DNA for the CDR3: TGTGCCAGCAGCTTAGTGGGCGGGAGCCAAGAGACCCAGTACTTC.

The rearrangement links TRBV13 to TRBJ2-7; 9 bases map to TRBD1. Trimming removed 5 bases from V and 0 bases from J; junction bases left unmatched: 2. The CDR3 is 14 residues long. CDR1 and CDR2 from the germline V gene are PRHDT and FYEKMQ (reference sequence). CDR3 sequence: CASSPGQGSYEQYF. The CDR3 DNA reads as TGTGCCAGCAGCCCGGGACAGGGCTCCTACGAGCAGTACTTC.

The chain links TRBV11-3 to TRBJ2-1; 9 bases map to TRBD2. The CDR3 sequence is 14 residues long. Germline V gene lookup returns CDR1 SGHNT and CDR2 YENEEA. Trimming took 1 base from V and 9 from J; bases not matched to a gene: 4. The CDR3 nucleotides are TGTGCCAGCAGCTTAGTAGCGGGAGTAGGTGAGCAGTTCTTC. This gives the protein CASSLVAGVGEQFF.

The CDR3 DNA follows: TGTGCCAGCAGCGGGGGACAGGGGCTCAGTGGGACTGAAGCTTTCTTT. It codes for CASSGGQGLSGTEAFF. The chain joins TRBV2 to TRBJ1-1, with TRBD1 identical over 10 bases. Per the germline V gene, CDR1 is SNHLY and CDR2 is FYNNEI. This CDR3 has 16 amino acids. The V and J ends lost 6 bases and 5 bases, in that order; junction bases with no gene match: 12.

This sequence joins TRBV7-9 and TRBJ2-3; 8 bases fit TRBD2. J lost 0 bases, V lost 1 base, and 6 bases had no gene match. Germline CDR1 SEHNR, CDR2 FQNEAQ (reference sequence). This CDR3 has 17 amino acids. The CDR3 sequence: CASSLDKTSESTDTQYF. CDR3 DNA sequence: TGTGCCAGCAGCTTAGATAAGACTAGCGAGAGCACAGATACGCAGTATTTT.